Following are 3 T cell receptor beta chains from one sample sequenced in a study of blood T cells in healthy people across ages (dated by TCRdb to 2013 to 2016). The library relied on 5' RACE. Sequenced on an Illumina HiSeq 2500. A second PCR of about 6 to 12 cycles was run with a J-beta primer mix and a sample-barcoded 5' primer. TCRdb itself trimmed the public reads at Q25 with fastp, ran MiXCR and retained productive beta chains. Identical CDR3 proteins give one entry, which carries the most common genes and DNA. This sample is represented by hundreds of thousands of distinct CDR3 sequences; around 24% of them were singletons. The ten biggest clones cover around 3% of the sample. These data are also associated with another study on T cells of mothers and their children.

Sequencing used blood. The receptors were sampled from a boy under 18 in good health.

The chain couples TRBV6-5 to TRBJ1-3; unclear D gene. With 4 bases removed from V and 3 bases from J, the gap between germline ends came to 4 bases. Germline CDR1 reads MNHEY; CDR2 reads SVGAGI. This CDR3 region has 12 residues. CDR3 sequence (DNA): TGTGCCAGCAGTTCATATGGAAACACCATATATTTT. Protein: CASSSYGNTIYF.

The chain couples TRBV5-1 to TRBJ2-2; D possibly uses TRBD1 or TRBD2 (5 bases each). Germline V CDR1 and CDR2: SGHRS, YFSETQ. The CDR3 runs to 16 residues. Between the trimmed V and J ends, which lost 2 bases and 1 base, there was a span of 12 bases. The CDR3 sequence: CASSLIPGRNTGELFF. Written as DNA, the CDR3 is TGCGCCAGCAGCTTAATTCCGGGACGGAACACCGGGGAGCTGTTTTTT. The full variable domain, in which reference TRBV5-1 and TRBJ2-2 provide the parts outside the CDR3, is KAGVTQTPRYLIKTRGQQVTLSCSPISGHRSVSWYQQTPGQGLQFLFEYFSETQRNKGNFPGRFSGRQFSNSRSEMNVSTLELGDSALYLCASSLIPGRNTGELFFGEGSRLTVL.

This clonotype was recorded a few times. This sequence joins TRBV15 and TRBJ2-5, with D perhaps TRBD2 (6 bases). Per germline, CDR1 LNHNV and CDR2 YYDKDF (reference sequence). Trimming removed 5 bases at V and 2 bases at J, with 12 bases between. The CDR3 has 14 residues. The CDR3 DNA reads TGTGCCACCAGCCTCGGAGGGGAACAAGAGACCCAGTACTTC. Translation: CATSLGGEQETQYF.